Shown below are 8 T cell receptor beta chains from a single sample sequenced in a study of blood T cells in healthy people across ages. Through a sample-barcoded 5' primer and a J-beta primer mix, a second PCR was run for 7 to 11 cycles. TCRdb re-analysed the 5' RACE reads in MiXCR, keeping a single row per CDR3 protein. The table shows some 1,000,000 distinct CDR3 sequences, with 20% to 25% occurring only once. Separately, the same data were catalogued under a study of T cells of mothers and their children.

The material sequenced was blood. The receptors originated from a girl aged 2-9 years in good health.

This rearrangement joins TRBV15 to TRBJ2-1, with TRBD2 matching over 11 bases. This CDR3 has 17 amino acids. V dropped 3 bases and J dropped 3; count of bases not matched to a gene: 7. The germline V gene has CDR1 LNHNV and CDR2 YYDKDF (reference sequence). CDR3 loop: CATSSHQGLADYNEQFF. In DNA, the CDR3 is TGTGCCACCAGCAGCCATCAGGGACTAGCGGACTACAATGAGCAGTTCTTC.

In its sample, this clonotype was seen a few times. The rearrangement links TRBV28 to TRBJ2-1; TRBD2 matches at 8 bases. Per the germline V gene, CDR1 is MDHEN and CDR2 is SYDVKM. The CDR3 covers 15 residues. With 5 bases clipped from V and 0 bases from J, the junction kept 3 bases outside the gene matches. This chain's CDR3 is CASSQAGASYNEQFF. The DNA of the CDR3 is TGTGCCAGCAGTCAAGCGGGAGCCTCCTACAATGAGCAGTTCTTC.

The chain uses TRBV5-1 and TRBJ1-2, with D unresolved. The CDR3 is 15 residues long. The V and J ends lost 3 bases and 2 bases respectively, with 14 bases between them. The germline V gene has CDR1 SGHRS and CDR2 YFSETQ. CDR3 in amino acids: CASSSGDTANYGYTF. The CDR3 DNA sequence: TGCGCCAGCAGCTCCGGCGATACAGCGAACTATGGCTACACCTTC.

The chain combines TRBV28 with TRBJ2-3; possible D gene TRBD1, 6 bases. Trimming left V 6 bases short and J 1 base short, with 8 bases between. Germline lookup yields CDR1 MDHEN and CDR2 SYDVKM. This CDR3 comprises 13 residues. The CDR3 coding sequence is TGTGCCAGCAGACAGGGTGGCACAGATACGCAGTATTTT. This translates into CASRQGGTDTQYF.

This chain links TRBV7-2 with TRBJ2-5, with D perhaps TRBD1 (6 bases). CDR3 length: 14 amino acids. The germline V gene encodes CDR1 SGHTA and CDR2 FQGNSA. Deletions cut 1 base from V and 9 bases from J, with 15 bases between. This CDR3 reads CASSLETRDTPQYF. The CDR3 nucleotides read TGTGCCAGCAGCTTAGAAACACGGGACACTCCCCAGTACTTC.

The CDR3 DNA follows: TGCGCCAGCAGCTTGGAGAGGCGCATCACTGAAGCTTTCTTT. Protein sequence: CASSLERRITEAFF. This chain connects TRBV5-1 to TRBJ1-1; no definite D call. This CDR3 has 14 amino acids. The germline CDR1 and CDR2 sequences are SGHRS and YFSETQ. With 0 bases removed from V and 4 bases from J, the gap between germline ends came to 10 bases.

This rearrangement joins TRBV28 to TRBJ2-5; 7 bases agree with TRBD1. Gene TRBJ2-7 matches the end of the DNA better, so the J call may be wrong. The CDR3 is 15 residues long. CDR1 is MDHEN, CDR2 SYDVKM, per germline. The CDR3 DNA reads TGTGCCAGCAGCTCAGGGGGAGTTGACGTCTACGAGCAGTACTTC. Translated: CASSSGGVDVYEQYF.

This chain connects TRBV7-9 to TRBJ2-1, with D hard to call. Germline-derived CDR1 and CDR2 are SEHNR and FQNEAQ (reference sequence). CDR3 length: 13 amino acids. Trimming took 3 bases from V and 8 from J, leaving 11 bases between them. The chain's CDR3 is CASSFITFDEQFF. The CDR3, as DNA: TGTGCCAGCAGCTTTATTACTTTCGATGAGCAGTTCTTC.